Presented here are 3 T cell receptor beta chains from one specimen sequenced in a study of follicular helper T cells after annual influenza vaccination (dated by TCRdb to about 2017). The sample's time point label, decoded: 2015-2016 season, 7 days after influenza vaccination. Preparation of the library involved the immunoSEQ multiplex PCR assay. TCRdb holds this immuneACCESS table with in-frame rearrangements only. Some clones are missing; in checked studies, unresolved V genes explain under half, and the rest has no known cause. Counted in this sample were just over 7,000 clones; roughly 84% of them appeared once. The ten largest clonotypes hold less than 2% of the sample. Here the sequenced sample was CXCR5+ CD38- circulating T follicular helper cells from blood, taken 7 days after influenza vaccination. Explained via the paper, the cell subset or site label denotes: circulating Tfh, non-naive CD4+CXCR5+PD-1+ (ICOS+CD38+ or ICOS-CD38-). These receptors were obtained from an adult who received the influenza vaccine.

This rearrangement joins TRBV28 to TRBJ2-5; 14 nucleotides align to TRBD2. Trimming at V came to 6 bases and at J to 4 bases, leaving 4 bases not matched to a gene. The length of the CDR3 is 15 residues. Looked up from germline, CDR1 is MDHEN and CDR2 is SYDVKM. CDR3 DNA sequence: TGTGCCAGCAGCCAAGGACTAGCGGGAGGAGAGACCCAGTACTTC. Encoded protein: CASSQGLAGGETQYF.

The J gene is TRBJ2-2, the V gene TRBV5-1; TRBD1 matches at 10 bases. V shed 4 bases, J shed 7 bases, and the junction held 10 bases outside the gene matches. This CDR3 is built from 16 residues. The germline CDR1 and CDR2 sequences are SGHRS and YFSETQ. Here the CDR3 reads CASSVLTGGQGGELFF. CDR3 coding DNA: TGCGCCAGCAGCGTCCTGACAGGGGGCCAGGGCGGGGAGCTGTTTTTT.

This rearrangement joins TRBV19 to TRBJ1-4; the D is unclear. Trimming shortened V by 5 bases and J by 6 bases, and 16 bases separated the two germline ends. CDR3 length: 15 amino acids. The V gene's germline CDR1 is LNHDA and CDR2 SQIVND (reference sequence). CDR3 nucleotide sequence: TGTGCCAGTAGTCCCTACCCAGCCGGAGATGAAAAACTGTTTTTT. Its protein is CASSPYPAGDEKLFF.